The 20 T cell receptor beta chains presented below share a single source sample, sequenced in a study of T cell responses to AZD1222 COVID-19 vaccine. Assay used: immunoSEQ multiplex PCR; TCRdb lists only in-frame clones, some missing. The data contain roughly 130,000 clones, approximately 86% of them singletons. Sequencing used peripheral blood, obtained on day 0 of AZD1222 vaccination. All receptors derive from an adult in good health.

This chain uses TRBV7-2 with TRBJ2-3, with 10 positions matching TRBD2. This CDR3 contains 17 residues. Germline V gives CDR1 SGHTA, CDR2 FQGNSA. V was clipped by 4 bases and J by 6 bases; unmatched bases: 13. The CDR3, as DNA: TGTGCCAGCAGCTCCCGGGTAGCGGGGGGCCGGCGCGATACGCAGTATTTT. Amino acid sequence: CASSSRVAGGRRDTQYF.

The chain uses TRBV5-1 and TRBJ1-5; a weak D match, TRBD1 (5 bases). The germline V gene encodes CDR1 SGHRS and CDR2 YFSETQ. Trimming cost V 4 bases and J 4 bases, with 9 bases left between them. The CDR3 runs to 13 residues. The DNA for the CDR3 is TGCGCCAGCAGCCAGGGACTTAATCAGCCCCAGCATTTT. This codes for CASSQGLNQPQHF.

A single count supports this clone. V is TRBV28 and J is TRBJ1-4; 7 bases match TRBD1. V shed 4 bases, J shed 2 bases, and the junction held 1 base outside the gene matches. CDR1 and CDR2 from the germline V gene are MDHEN and SYDVKM. There are 14 residues in the CDR3. This CDR3 is CASSWGQTNEKLFF. The CDR3 DNA reads as TGTGCCAGCAGTTGGGGACAGACTAATGAAAAACTGTTTTTT.

The DNA of the CDR3 is TGTGCCTGGAGTTTCAGAGCCTCCTACGAGCAGTACTTC. Its translation is CAWSFRASYEQYF. The chain joins TRBV30 to TRBJ2-7; D not resolved. The CDR3 totals 13 residues. Germline V gene data show CDR1 as GTSNPN and CDR2 as SVGIG (reference sequence). V lost 2 bases and J lost 0, with 8 bases in between.

V is TRBV25-1 and J is TRBJ2-3, with D perhaps TRBD2 (6 bases). CDR1 is MGHDK, CDR2 SYGVNS, per germline. Trimming took off 3 bases at V and 4 bases at J, with 8 bases between the two ends. This CDR3 spans 13 amino acids. The CDR3: CASSDRRADTQYF. The CDR3 DNA is TGTGCCAGCAGTGATCGGAGGGCAGATACGCAGTATTTT.

The chain is built from TRBV9 and TRBJ2-1; TRBD2 matches at 8 bases. V gave up 0 bases and J gave up 3 bases; unmatched junction bases: 5. The V gene's germline CDR1 is SGDLS and CDR2 YYNGEE. This CDR3 spans 16 amino acids. Written as DNA, the CDR3 is TGTGCCAGCAGCGTAGTTAGCGGGGACTACTACAATGAGCAGTTCTTC. It specifies CASSVVSGDYYNEQFF.

The J gene is TRBJ1-1, the V gene TRBV2; D not certain. V was trimmed by 6 bases and J by 0 bases, leaving 11 bases between them. Germline assignment: CDR1 SNHLY and CDR2 FYNNEI. There are 14 residues in the CDR3. The CDR3: CASSELFMNTEAFF. For the CDR3, the DNA is TGTGCCAGCAGCGAACTTTTCATGAACACTGAAGCTTTCTTT.

The chain links TRBV6-2 or TRBV6-3 to TRBJ2-7; 8 positions agree with TRBD1. The CDR3 is 14 residues long. V lost 5 bases and J lost 1; bases outside the gene matches: 4. Germline values: CDR1 MNHEY, CDR2 SVGEGT. The CDR3 coding sequence is TGTGCCAGCAGTGACAGGGGAGGTTCCTACGAGCAGTACTTC. Amino acids: CASSDRGGSYEQYF.

The chain joins TRBV5-1 to TRBJ2-5; perhaps TRBD1 as D (5 bases). The CDR3 has 14 residues. The germline V gene encodes CDR1 SGHRS and CDR2 YFSETQ. Trimming took off 5 bases at V and 2 bases at J, with 13 bases between the two ends. The CDR3 sequence: CASSFGQLQETQYF. The DNA for the CDR3 is TGCGCCAGCAGTTTTGGACAACTACAAGAGACCCAGTACTTC.

This chain connects TRBV4-1 to TRBJ2-7, with D perhaps given as TRBD1 or TRBD2 (5 bases each). Trimming cost V 4 bases and J 2 bases, with 12 bases left between them. Germline loops: CDR1 MGHRA, CDR2 YSYEKL. The CDR3 contains 14 residues. The CDR3 reads CASSPGTQAYEQYF. The CDR3 coding sequence is TGCGCCAGCAGCCCCGGGACCCAGGCCTACGAGCAGTACTTC.

The chain recombines TRBV24-1 with TRBJ2-4; D is uncertain. The CDR3 covers 13 residues. V lost 3 bases, J lost 6 bases, and 8 bases lay in between. The germline V gene encodes CDR1 KGHDR and CDR2 SFDVKD. The CDR3 loop reads CATSDGIANIQYF. The CDR3 coding sequence is TGTGCCACCAGTGATGGGATAGCAAACATTCAGTACTTC.

The chain couples TRBV30 to TRBJ1-5, with 7 bases identical to TRBD1. V gave up 4 bases and J gave up 9 bases; unmatched junction bases: 15. This CDR3 has 15 residues. CDR1 is GTSNPN, CDR2 SVGIG, per germline (reference sequence). CDR3 loop: CAWNAHGTALRPQHF. In nucleotides, the CDR3 is TGTGCCTGGAACGCCCACGGGACAGCACTTCGGCCCCAGCATTTT.

J is TRBJ1-3 and V is TRBV6-5; D ambiguous. Germline CDR1 reads MNHEY; CDR2 reads SVGAGI. V lost 4 bases to trimming and J lost 6 bases, with 7 bases between them. The CDR3 spans 12 residues. As DNA, the CDR3 is TGTGCCAGCAGTTCCTCAAAAAACACCATATATTTT. Amino acid sequence: CASSSSKNTIYF.

This chain uses TRBV5-6 with TRBJ1-2; 8 bases are shared with TRBD1. J gave up 7 bases and V 3 bases, and 8 bases lay outside the gene matches. The germline V gene encodes CDR1 SGHDT and CDR2 YYEEEE. CDR3 length equals 14 residues. The CDR3 protein is CASSSGQVVVGYTF. In DNA form, the CDR3 reads TGTGCCAGCAGCTCGGGACAGGTGGTCGTTGGCTACACCTTC.

The chain combines TRBV5-1 with TRBJ1-5; TRBD1 aligns across 11 bases. The trim removed 6 bases at V and 3 bases at J, leaving 11 bases unmatched. CDR1 is SGHRS, CDR2 YFSETQ, per germline. The length of the CDR3 is 17 residues. The CDR3 region is CASTQRTGGKDNQPQHF. CDR3 nucleotide sequence: TGCGCCAGCACCCAAAGGACAGGGGGCAAAGACAATCAGCCCCAGCATTTT. The full variable domain, with the rest looked up from reference TRBV5-1 and TRBJ1-5, is KAGVTQTPRYLIKTRGQQVTLSCSPISGHRSVSWYQQTPGQGLQFLFEYFSETQRNKGNFPGRFSGRQFSNSRSEMNVSTLELGDSALYLCASTQRTGGKDNQPQHFGDGTRLSIL.

This chain uses TRBV10-2 with TRBJ2-7; TRBD1 is a possible D gene (6 bases). Trimming left V 3 bases short and J 2 bases short, with 17 bases between. CDR3 length equals 16 residues. CDR1 is WSHSY, CDR2 SAAADI, per germline. The CDR3, as DNA: TGCGCCAGCAGTGACCCCGGGAAGGACAGTACCTACGAGCAGTACTTC. As protein: CASSDPGKDSTYEQYF.

The chain joins TRBV7-6 to TRBJ2-2; unclear D gene. The CDR3 has 15 residues. Germline loops: CDR1 SGHVS, CDR2 FNYEAQ. V lost 5 bases and J 0 bases, leaving 10 bases between the germline ends. This CDR3 is CASSQGPTNTGELFF. The CDR3 region has the DNA TGTGCCAGCAGCCAAGGACCCACGAACACCGGGGAGCTGTTTTTT.

J is TRBJ2-3 and V is TRBV28; a weak D match, TRBD2 (5 bases). This CDR3 spans 14 amino acids. Germline lookup yields CDR1 MDHEN and CDR2 SYDVKM. V dropped 8 bases and J dropped 0 bases, with 12 bases sitting between them. CDR3 bases: TGTGCCAGCTTGGACTTGCTTAGCACAGATACGCAGTATTTT. It is translated as CASLDLLSTDTQYF.

The chain combines TRBV6-5 with TRBJ1-2; D gene unclear. Germline values: CDR1 MNHEY, CDR2 SVGAGI. The CDR3 has 14 residues. Deletions cut 6 bases from V and 3 bases from J, with 14 bases between. The DNA of the CDR3 is TGTGCCAGCAGAGACGCGGGTCGGGACTATGGCTACACCTTC. Protein product: CASRDAGRDYGYTF.

The chain combines TRBV5-1 with TRBJ1-2; 8 positions agree with TRBD1. This CDR3 is 16 amino acids long. In germline, CDR1 is SGHRS, CDR2 YFSETQ. Unmatched junction bases numbered 10, after V lost 4 bases and J lost 2 bases. CDR3 sequence (DNA): TGCGCCAGCAGCATTTACCGACAGGGGCGAAACTATGGCTACACCTTC. As protein: CASSIYRQGRNYGYTF.